The 30 T cell receptor beta chains reported below all come from one sample, sequenced in a study of PD-L1 blockade in urothelial cancer. Time point described: peripheral blood 6 weeks after treatment start. Assay: immunoSEQ multiplex PCR; the TCRdb copy retains only in-frame clones and omits some. The data show about 44,000 clones, 75% to 95% seen once. Sequencing was performed on PBMCs, taken around atezolizumab (anti-PD-L1) treatment. Every receptor here comes from a man aged 65 to 79 with urothelial cancer.

This chain uses TRBV27 with TRBJ1-4, with 7 bases aligning to TRBD1. The V segment lost 6 bases and the J segment 8 bases; nucleotides outside the gene matches: 6. CDR1 and CDR2 from the germline V gene are MNHEY and SMNVEV (reference sequence). The CDR3 is 13 residues long. CDR3 region: CASRPGGREKLFF. The DNA for the CDR3 is TGTGCCAGCAGGCCAGGGGGAAGGGAAAAACTGTTTTTT.

The chain carries TRBV5-1 and TRBJ2-3, with 11 bases identical to TRBD1. This CDR3 comprises 18 residues. V lost 2 bases to trimming and J lost 5 bases; unmatched junction nucleotides: 13. The V gene's germline CDR1 is SGHRS and CDR2 YFSETQ. The CDR3 protein is CASSFPTNGQGAGDTQYF. In DNA form, the CDR3 reads TGCGCCAGCAGCTTCCCGACTAATGGACAGGGGGCAGGAGATACGCAGTATTTT.

J is TRBJ2-5 and V is TRBV9, with D hard to call. Per the germline V gene, CDR1 is SGDLS and CDR2 is YYNGEE. The CDR3 totals 15 residues. Trimming stripped 0 bases from V and 0 bases from J, with 9 bases between. For the CDR3, the DNA is TGTGCCAGCAGCGTAGCCGGTTTGTACCAAGAGACCCAGTACTTC. Translation: CASSVAGLYQETQYF.

The chain uses TRBV5-5 and TRBJ2-2; 8 bases map to TRBD1. The CDR3 runs 17 residues. Trimming took 0 bases from V and 1 from J; bases not matched to a gene: 5. Germline V gives CDR1 SGHKS, CDR2 YYEKEE (reference sequence). CDR3 in amino acids: CASSLDQGALNTGELFF. In DNA, the CDR3 is TGTGCCAGCAGCTTGGACCAGGGGGCCCTGAACACCGGGGAGCTGTTTTTT. Drawing the rest from reference TRBV5-5 and TRBJ2-2, the complete variable domain is DAGVTQSPTHLIKTRGQQVTLRCSPISGHKSVSWYQQVLGQGPQFIFQYYEKEERGRGNFPDRFSARQFPNYSSELNVNALLLGDSALYLCASSLDQGALNTGELFFGEGSRLTVL.

The V gene is TRBV19, the J gene TRBJ1-5, with D unresolved. Germline V gives CDR1 LNHDA, CDR2 SQIVND (reference sequence). The CDR3 loop spans 14 amino acids. The ends were cut back, 6 bases at V and 7 bases at J, with 16 bases in the middle. As DNA, the CDR3 is TGTGCCAGTAGCGCGGGCCGAGGGCAACAGCCCCAGCATTTT. This gives the protein CASSAGRGQQPQHF.

The rearrangement joins TRBV7-3 to TRBJ2-7, with 8 bases that match TRBD1. Germline loops: CDR1 SGHTA, CDR2 FQGTGA. The CDR3 loop spans 13 amino acids. V lost 2 bases to trimming and J lost 12 bases; unmatched junction nucleotides: 9. This CDR3 reads CASSLRTGTPRYF. As DNA, the CDR3 is TGTGCCAGCAGCTTACGGACAGGGACACCCAGGTACTTC.

V usage is TRBV2 and J usage is TRBJ2-3; 11 bases are a match to TRBD2. Germline CDR1 is SNHLY and CDR2 is FYNNEI. CDR3 length: 16 residues. Losses at the gene ends were 6 bases for V and 3 bases for J; bases not matched to a gene: 8. DNA for the CDR3: TGTGCCAGCAGCCGAATAGCGGGAGGGGCAACAGATACGCAGTATTTT. Translated, it gives CASSRIAGGATDTQYF. Using reference TRBV2 and TRBJ2-3 for the parts outside the CDR3, the full variable domain is EPEVTQTPSHQVTQMGQEVILRCVPISNHLYFYWYRQILGQKVEFLVSFYNNEISEKSEIFDDQFSVERPDGSNFTLKIRSTKLEDSAMYFCASSRIAGGATDTQYFGPGTRLTVL.

This clone showed up just a few times. The chain couples TRBV28 to TRBJ2-2, with D possibly TRBD2 on 6 matching bases. Between the trimmed V and J ends, which lost 5 bases and 5 bases, there was a span of 12 bases. This CDR3 region has 14 residues. Per the germline V gene, CDR1 is MDHEN and CDR2 is SYDVKM. The DNA of the CDR3 is TGTGCCAGCAGTCATGGGGGGAGGACCGGGGAGCTGTTTTTT. Its protein product is CASSHGGRTGELFF.

The chain uses TRBV9 and TRBJ2-3, with 12 bases fitting TRBD2. The ends lost 6 bases at V and 3 bases at J; junction bases unmatched: 8. CDR1 is SGDLS and CDR2 is YYNGEE in the germline V gene. The CDR3 runs to 16 residues. CDR3 nucleotide sequence: TGTGCCAGCACAATGACTAGCGGGAGTCCGACAGATACGCAGTATTTT. Translated, it gives CASTMTSGSPTDTQYF. The complete variable domain, with remaining parts taken from reference TRBV9 and TRBJ2-3, reads DSGVTQTPKHLITATGQRVTLRCSPRSGDLSVYWYQQSLDQGLQFLIQYYNGEERAKGNILERFSAQQFPDLHSELNLSSLELGDSALYFCASTMTSGSPTDTQYFGPGTRLTVL.

This chain links TRBV18 with TRBJ2-2; D perhaps matches TRBD1 (5 bases). Germline CDR1 reads KGHSH; CDR2 reads LQKENI. The CDR3 spans 15 residues. V lost 0 bases and J 4 bases, leaving 9 bases between the germline ends. The CDR3 is CASSPPSTGTGELFF. As DNA, the CDR3 is TGTGCCAGCTCACCACCGAGTACAGGCACCGGGGAGCTGTTTTTT.

J is TRBJ2-5 and V is TRBV5-4, with 10 positions matching TRBD2. Trimming removed 4 bases from V and 4 bases from J; junction bases left unmatched: 10. This CDR3 contains 16 residues. Germline CDR1 reads SGHNT; CDR2 reads YYREEE (reference sequence). CDR3 DNA sequence: TGTGCCAGCAGCCACGTTTTTGGGACTAGCGTAGAGACCCAGTACTTC. Translating gives CASSHVFGTSVETQYF.

The chain couples TRBV5-1 to TRBJ2-5; 7 bases line up with TRBD1. Germline loops: CDR1 SGHRS, CDR2 YFSETQ. J lost 2 bases, V lost 3 bases, and 4 bases had no gene match. The CDR3 is 14 residues long. The CDR3 region has the DNA TGCGCCAGCAGCTGGAGACAGGGTCAAGAGACCCAGTACTTC. This sequence encodes CASSWRQGQETQYF.

The gene calls are TRBV9 and TRBJ2-7, with 7 bases identical to TRBD1. The CDR3 sequence is 14 residues long. V lost 0 bases, J lost 0 bases, and 0 bases stayed unmatched. From germline, CDR1 is SGDLS and CDR2 YYNGEE. CDR3 in DNA: TGTGCCAGCAGCGTAGGGGACAGCTCCTACGAGCAGTACTTC. Translation: CASSVGDSSYEQYF.

The chain carries TRBV7-9 and TRBJ2-3; 8 nucleotides align to TRBD2. The CDR3 loop spans 15 amino acids. V lost 4 bases to trimming and J lost 0 bases; unmatched junction nucleotides: 3. CDR1 and CDR2 from the germline V gene are SEHNR and FQNEAQ (reference sequence). The CDR3 nucleotides are TGTGCCAGCAGCTCGACTAGCGCTAGCACAGATACGCAGTATTTT. It codes for CASSSTSASTDTQYF. The full variable domain, its missing parts supplied by reference TRBV7-9 and TRBJ2-3, is DTGVSQNPRHKITKRGQNVTFRCDPISEHNRLYWYRQTLGQGPEFLTYFQNEAQLEKSRLLSDRFSAERPKGSFSTLEIQRTEQGDSAMYLCASSSTSASTDTQYFGPGTRLTVL.

V usage is TRBV28 and J usage is TRBJ2-5; D may be TRBD1 (6 bases). With 1 base removed from V and 2 bases from J, the gap between germline ends came to 11 bases. The CDR3 is made up of 15 amino acids. From germline, CDR1 is MDHEN and CDR2 SYDVKM. Written as DNA, the CDR3 is TGTGCCAGCAGTTTATCTGGGGGCAGGCAAGAGACCCAGTACTTC. It encodes CASSLSGGRQETQYF.

J is TRBJ2-1 and V is TRBV19; 9 bases fit TRBD2. Germline lookup yields CDR1 LNHDA and CDR2 SQIVND (reference sequence). J was trimmed by 4 bases and V by 0 bases; bases with no gene match: 7. The CDR3 is made up of 17 amino acids. The CDR3 loop reads CASSIEGAGGLYNEQFF. The CDR3 DNA follows: TGTGCCAGTAGTATAGAAGGAGCGGGAGGCCTGTACAATGAGCAGTTCTTC.

The rearrangement joins TRBV7-8 to TRBJ1-5, with D possibly being TRBD1 (6 bases). Germline values: CDR1 SGHVS, CDR2 FQNEAQ. V lost 1 base and J 4 bases, leaving 11 bases between the germline ends. This CDR3 has 15 amino acids. The CDR3 DNA is TGTGCCAGCAGCTTAGGGGGGACACGAAATCAGCCCCAGCATTTT. Protein: CASSLGGTRNQPQHF. Full variable domain (rest looked up from reference TRBV7-8 and TRBJ1-5): GAGVSQSPRYKVAKRGQDVALRCDPISGHVSLFWYQQALGQGPEFLTYFQNEAQLDKSGLPSDRFFAERPEGSVSTLKIQRTQQEDSAVYLCASSLGGTRNQPQHFGDGTRLSIL.

The rearrangement links TRBV5-1 to TRBJ2-2; 8 bases match TRBD2. CDR3 length equals 17 residues. Germline lookup yields CDR1 SGHRS and CDR2 YFSETQ. Germline trimming cut 5 bases from V and 5 bases from J; bases unmatched to any gene: 14. CDR3 in amino acids: CASRRGGRPAGTGELFF. The CDR3 bases are TGCGCCAGCAGGAGGGGCGGGAGGCCCGCGGGGACCGGGGAGCTGTTTTTT.

The rearrangement uses TRBV10-3 and TRBJ2-1; 10 nucleotides agree with TRBD1. Germline V gives CDR1 ENHRY, CDR2 SYGVKD. The CDR3 has 14 amino acids. V was pared by 11 bases and J by 3 bases, with 7 bases of the junction left unmatched. In nucleotides, the CDR3 is TGTGCCTCAGAGGGGACAGGGGACTACAATGAGCAGTTCTTC. Residues: CASEGTGDYNEQFF.

The chain combines TRBV6-5 with TRBJ2-5, with D possibly being TRBD2 (6 bases). V lost 2 bases and J lost 4, with 11 bases in between. Germline CDR1 MNHEY, CDR2 SVGAGI. The CDR3 runs to 14 residues. The CDR3 DNA is TGTGCCAGCAGTTACGTGGACGGGGGAGAGACCCAGTACTTC. Translation gives CASSYVDGGETQYF.

The chain employs TRBV28 and TRBJ2-4; TRBD2 aligns across 9 bases. Germline-derived CDR1 and CDR2 are MDHEN and SYDVKM. There are 14 residues in the CDR3. The ends lost 4 bases at V and 8 bases at J; junction bases unmatched: 6. The CDR3: CASSSGGLADIQYF. The CDR3 DNA follows: TGTGCCAGCAGTTCAGGGGGACTAGCAGACATTCAGTACTTC.

CDR3 region: CASSDYRALSYEQYF. The CDR3 DNA sequence: TGTGCCAGCAGTGACTACAGGGCCCTCTCCTACGAGCAGTACTTC. The genes are TRBV2 and TRBJ2-7; D may be TRBD1 (6 bases). Looked up from germline, CDR1 is SNHLY and CDR2 is FYNNEI. V lost 3 bases and J lost 0, with 12 bases in between. The CDR3 loop spans 15 amino acids.

This rearrangement joins TRBV9 to TRBJ2-1; possibly TRBD2 for D (6 bases). V gave up 0 bases and J gave up 0 bases, with 25 bases separating them. There are 21 residues in the CDR3. Germline V gives CDR1 SGDLS, CDR2 YYNGEE. The CDR3 here is CASSVDPGVKPGLDSYNEQFF. The CDR3 DNA sequence: TGTGCCAGCAGCGTAGATCCCGGAGTCAAACCGGGACTCGACTCCTACAATGAGCAGTTCTTC.

V gene TRBV4-2 combines with J gene TRBJ1-2; 7 nucleotides align to TRBD1. Trimming took 5 bases from V and 4 from J; bases not matched to a gene: 10. This CDR3 is built from 15 residues. Germline V gene sequence: CDR1 LGHNA, CDR2 YNFKEQ. CDR3 coding DNA: TGTGCCAGCAGCACCCAAGGGGGCGGCTTCTATGGCTACACCTTC. Amino acids: CASSTQGGGFYGYTF.

The chain couples TRBV29-1 to TRBJ2-7; TRBD1 might be the D (6 bases). This CDR3 spans 13 amino acids. V lost 6 bases and J 4 bases, leaving 16 bases between the germline ends. Germline loops: CDR1 SQVTM, CDR2 ANQGSEA. CDR3 sequence (DNA): TGCAGCGTCCTGACAGGCCCAAGATACGAGCAGTACTTC. Amino acids: CSVLTGPRYEQYF.

The chain combines TRBV6-6 with TRBJ2-7, with TRBD1 as a possible D gene (6 bases). The V end lost 4 bases, the J end lost 3 bases, and 13 bases lay between the germline ends. This CDR3 is built from 14 residues. Germline V CDR1 and CDR2: MNHNY, SVGAGI (reference sequence). For the CDR3, the DNA is TGTGCCAGCAGTTCTGCCTTGACAGGCTACGAGCAGTACTTC. It yields the protein CASSSALTGYEQYF.

This clone is a singleton in its sample. The V call is TRBV19, the J call TRBJ2-7; D not certain. CDR1 LNHDA and CDR2 SQIVND come from the germline V gene (reference sequence). V lost 1 base to trimming and J lost 0 bases, with 10 bases between them. CDR3 length: 15 amino acids. The CDR3 DNA reads TGTGCCAGTAGTATAGTCGCAGATCCCTCCTACGAGCAGTACTTC. Its translation is CASSIVADPSYEQYF.

The chain employs TRBV29-1 and TRBJ1-1; 7 bases fit TRBD1. J lost 0 bases, V lost 6 bases, and 10 bases had no gene match. This CDR3 is 15 amino acids long. CDR1 SQVTM and CDR2 ANQGSEA come from the germline V gene. CDR3 amino acids: CSVQPGQWMNTEAFF. CDR3 in DNA: TGCAGCGTACAGCCGGGACAGTGGATGAACACTGAAGCTTTCTTT.

This sequence joins TRBV7-6 and TRBJ2-1, with TRBD2 matching over 9 bases. J gave up 9 bases and V 1 base, and 10 bases lay outside the gene matches. This CDR3 is 16 amino acids long. CDR1 SGHVS and CDR2 FNYEAQ come from the germline V gene. CDR3 amino acids: CASSLDSGTSYGEQFF. The CDR3 nucleotides read TGTGCCAGCAGCTTAGATTCCGGGACTAGCTATGGTGAGCAGTTCTTC.

V gene TRBV9 combines with J gene TRBJ2-2; 8 bases are shared with TRBD1. Germline CDR1 and CDR2: SGDLS and YYNGEE. The CDR3 totals 16 residues. J lost 3 bases, V lost 0 bases, and 4 bases had no gene match. Here the CDR3 DNA reads TGTGCCAGCAGCGTAGTACAGGGGGTATACACCGGGGAGCTGTTTTTT. This codes for CASSVVQGVYTGELFF.